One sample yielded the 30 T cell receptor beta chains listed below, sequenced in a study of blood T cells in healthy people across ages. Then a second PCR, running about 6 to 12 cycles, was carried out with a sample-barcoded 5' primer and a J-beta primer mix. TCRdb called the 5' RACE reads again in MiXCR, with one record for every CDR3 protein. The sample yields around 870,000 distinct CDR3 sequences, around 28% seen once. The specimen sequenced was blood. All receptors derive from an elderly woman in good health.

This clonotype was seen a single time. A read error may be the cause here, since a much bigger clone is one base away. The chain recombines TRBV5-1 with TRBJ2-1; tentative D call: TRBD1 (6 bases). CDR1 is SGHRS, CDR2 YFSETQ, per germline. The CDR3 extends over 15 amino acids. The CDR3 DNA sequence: TGCGTCAGCAGCTATGCAGGGGCTACAGGCGGTGAGCAGTTCTTC. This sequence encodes CVSSYAGATGGEQFF.

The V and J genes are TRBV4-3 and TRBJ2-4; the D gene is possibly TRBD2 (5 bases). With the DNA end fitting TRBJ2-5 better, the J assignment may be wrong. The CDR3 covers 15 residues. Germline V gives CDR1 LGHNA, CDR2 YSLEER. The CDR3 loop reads CASSQGSGRTETQYF. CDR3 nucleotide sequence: TGCGCCAGCAGCCAAGGGTCGGGGAGAACGGAGACCCAGTACTTC.

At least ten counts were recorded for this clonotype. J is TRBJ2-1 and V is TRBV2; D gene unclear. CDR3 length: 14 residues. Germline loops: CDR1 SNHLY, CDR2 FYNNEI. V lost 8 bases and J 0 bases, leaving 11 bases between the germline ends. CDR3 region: CASESRSSYNEQFF. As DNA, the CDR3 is TGTGCCAGCGAAAGTCGGAGCTCCTACAATGAGCAGTTCTTC.

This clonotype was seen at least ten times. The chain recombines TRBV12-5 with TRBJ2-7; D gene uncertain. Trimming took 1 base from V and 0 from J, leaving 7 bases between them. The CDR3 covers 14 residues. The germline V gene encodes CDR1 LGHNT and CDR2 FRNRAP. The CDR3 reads CASGLGVFSYEQYF. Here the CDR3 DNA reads TGTGCTAGTGGTTTGGGGGTCTTCTCCTACGAGCAGTACTTC.

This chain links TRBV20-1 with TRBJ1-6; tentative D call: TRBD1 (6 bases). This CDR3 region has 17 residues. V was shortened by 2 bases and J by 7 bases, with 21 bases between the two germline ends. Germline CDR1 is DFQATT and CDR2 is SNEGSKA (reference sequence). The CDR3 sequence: CSARRSGTKGGNSPLHF. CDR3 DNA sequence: TGCAGTGCTAGACGCTCCGGGACTAAGGGGGGAAATTCACCCCTCCACTTT.

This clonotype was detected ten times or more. CDR3 amino acids: CASSPWGGTDTQYF. In nucleotides, the CDR3 is TGTGCCAGCAGCCCGTGGGGGGGGACAGATACGCAGTATTTT. This chain connects TRBV7-8 to TRBJ2-3; TRBD2 aligns across 7 bases. CDR3 length: 14 amino acids. Germline V gene sequence: CDR1 SGHVS, CDR2 FQNEAQ. The V and J ends lost 5 bases and 3 bases, in that order; junction bases with no gene match: 5.

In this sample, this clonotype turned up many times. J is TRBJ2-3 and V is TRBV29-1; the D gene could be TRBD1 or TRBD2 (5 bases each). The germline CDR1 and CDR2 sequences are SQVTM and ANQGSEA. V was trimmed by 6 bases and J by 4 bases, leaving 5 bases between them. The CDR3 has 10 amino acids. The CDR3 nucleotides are TGCAGCGTGGGACCAGATACGCAGTATTTT. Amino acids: CSVGPDTQYF.

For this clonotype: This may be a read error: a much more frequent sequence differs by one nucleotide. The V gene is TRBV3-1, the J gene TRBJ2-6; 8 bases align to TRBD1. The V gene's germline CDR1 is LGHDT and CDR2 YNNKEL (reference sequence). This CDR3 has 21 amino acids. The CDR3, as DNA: TGTGCCAGCAGCCAGAGTGGAGCGCCCGGGGACAGGATCGCTGGGGCCAACGTCCGGACTTTC. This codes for CASSQSGAPGDRIAGANVRTF.

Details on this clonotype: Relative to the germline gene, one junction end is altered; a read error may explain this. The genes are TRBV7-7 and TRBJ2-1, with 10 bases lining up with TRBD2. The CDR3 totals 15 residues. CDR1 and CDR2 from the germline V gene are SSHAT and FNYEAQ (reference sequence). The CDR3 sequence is CASSLLTSGVDEQFF. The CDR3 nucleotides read TGTGCTAGCAGCTTACTAACTAGCGGGGTAGATGAGCAGTTCTTC.

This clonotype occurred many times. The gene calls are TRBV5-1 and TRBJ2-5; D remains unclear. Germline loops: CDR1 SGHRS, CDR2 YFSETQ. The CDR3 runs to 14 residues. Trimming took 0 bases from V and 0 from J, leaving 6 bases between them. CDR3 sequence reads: CASSLEGYQETQYF. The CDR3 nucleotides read TGCGCCAGCAGCTTGGAAGGGTACCAAGAGACCCAGTACTTC.

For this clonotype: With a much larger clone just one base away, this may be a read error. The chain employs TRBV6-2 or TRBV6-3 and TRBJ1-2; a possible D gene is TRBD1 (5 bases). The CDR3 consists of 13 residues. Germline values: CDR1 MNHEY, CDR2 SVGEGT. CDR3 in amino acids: CASTDHRIYDYTF. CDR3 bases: TGTGCCAGCACCGACCACAGGATCTATGACTACACCTTC.

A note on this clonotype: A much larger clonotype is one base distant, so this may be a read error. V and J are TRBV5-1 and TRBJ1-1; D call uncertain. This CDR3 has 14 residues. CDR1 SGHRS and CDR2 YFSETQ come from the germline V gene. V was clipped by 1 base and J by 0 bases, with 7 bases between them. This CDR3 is CASSLRRLNTEAFF. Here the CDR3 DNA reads TGCGCCAGCAGCTTGAGACGGTTGAACACTGAAGCTTTCTTT.

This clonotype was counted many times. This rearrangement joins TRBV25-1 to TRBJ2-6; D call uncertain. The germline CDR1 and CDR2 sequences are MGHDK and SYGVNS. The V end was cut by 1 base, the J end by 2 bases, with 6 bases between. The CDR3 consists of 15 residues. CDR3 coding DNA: TGTGCCAGCAGTGAATGGCTCACTGGGGCCAACGTCCTGACTTTC. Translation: CASSEWLTGANVLTF.

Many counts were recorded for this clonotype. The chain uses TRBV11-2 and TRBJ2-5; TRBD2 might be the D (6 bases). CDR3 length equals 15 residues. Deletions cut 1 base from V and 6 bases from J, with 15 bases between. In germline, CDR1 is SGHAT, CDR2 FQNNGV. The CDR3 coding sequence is TGTGCCAGCAGCTTAGTAGCTGGGACTGGGAAGACCCAGTACTTC. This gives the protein CASSLVAGTGKTQYF.

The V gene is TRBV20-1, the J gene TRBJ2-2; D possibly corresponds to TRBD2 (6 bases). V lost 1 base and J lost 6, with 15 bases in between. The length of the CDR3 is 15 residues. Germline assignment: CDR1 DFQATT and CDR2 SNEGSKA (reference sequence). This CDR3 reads CSARVGGWGAGELFF. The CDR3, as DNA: TGCAGTGCTAGAGTTGGAGGCTGGGGGGCCGGGGAGCTGTTTTTT.

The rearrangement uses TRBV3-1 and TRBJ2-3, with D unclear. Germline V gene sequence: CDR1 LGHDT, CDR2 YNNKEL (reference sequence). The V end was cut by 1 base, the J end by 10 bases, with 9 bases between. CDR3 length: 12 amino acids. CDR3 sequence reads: CASSQGPQAQYF. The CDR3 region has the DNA TGTGCCAGCAGCCAAGGGCCCCAAGCGCAGTATTTT.

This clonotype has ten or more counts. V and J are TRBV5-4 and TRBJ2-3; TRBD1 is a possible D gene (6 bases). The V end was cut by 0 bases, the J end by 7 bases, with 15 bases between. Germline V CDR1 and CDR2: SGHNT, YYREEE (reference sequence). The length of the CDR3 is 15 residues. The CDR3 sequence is CASSLAGTISYTQYF. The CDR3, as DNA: TGTGCCAGCAGCTTGGCTGGGACAATCTCCTATACGCAGTATTTT.

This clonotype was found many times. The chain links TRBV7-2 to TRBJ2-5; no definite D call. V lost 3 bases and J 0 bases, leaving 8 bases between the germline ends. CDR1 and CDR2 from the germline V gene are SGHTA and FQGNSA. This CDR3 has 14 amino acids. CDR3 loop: CASSFRQYQETQYF. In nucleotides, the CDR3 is TGTGCCAGCAGCTTCCGGCAGTACCAAGAGACCCAGTACTTC.

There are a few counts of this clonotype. The CDR3 spells CSARDPGQDSGNTIYF. In DNA, the CDR3 is TGCAGTGCTAGGGACCCGGGACAGGACTCTGGAAACACCATATATTTT. The rearrangement uses TRBV20-1 and TRBJ1-3; 8 bases are a match to TRBD1. Germline CDR1 is DFQATT and CDR2 is SNEGSKA (reference sequence). This CDR3 is 16 amino acids long. J lost 0 bases, V lost 3 bases, and 7 bases had no gene match.

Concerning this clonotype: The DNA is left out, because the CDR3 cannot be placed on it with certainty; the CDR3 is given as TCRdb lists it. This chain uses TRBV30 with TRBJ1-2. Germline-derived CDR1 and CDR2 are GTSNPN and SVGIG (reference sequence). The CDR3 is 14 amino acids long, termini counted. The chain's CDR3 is CAWVGAGINYGYTF.

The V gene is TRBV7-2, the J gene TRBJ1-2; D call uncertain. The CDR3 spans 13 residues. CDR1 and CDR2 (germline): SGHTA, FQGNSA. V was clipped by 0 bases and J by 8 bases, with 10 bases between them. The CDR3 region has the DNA TGTGCCAGCAGCTTAGCTTTCGGAACAGGCTACACCTTC. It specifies CASSLAFGTGYTF.

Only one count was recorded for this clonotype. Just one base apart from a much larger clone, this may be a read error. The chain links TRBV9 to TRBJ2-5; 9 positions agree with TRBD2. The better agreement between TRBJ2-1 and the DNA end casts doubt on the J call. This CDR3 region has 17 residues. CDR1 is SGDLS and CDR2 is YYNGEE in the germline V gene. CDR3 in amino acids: CASSVGSSGGFQETQFF. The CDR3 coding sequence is TGTGCCAGCAGCGTAGGTTCGAGCGGGGGGTTCCAAGAGACCCAGTTCTTC.

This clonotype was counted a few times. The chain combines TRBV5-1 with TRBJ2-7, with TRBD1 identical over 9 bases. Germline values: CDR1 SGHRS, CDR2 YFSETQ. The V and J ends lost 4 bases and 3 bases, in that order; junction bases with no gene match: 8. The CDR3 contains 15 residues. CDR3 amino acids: CASSVIGTGFYEQYF. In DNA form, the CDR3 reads TGCGCCAGCAGCGTTATCGGGACAGGGTTCTACGAGCAGTACTTC.

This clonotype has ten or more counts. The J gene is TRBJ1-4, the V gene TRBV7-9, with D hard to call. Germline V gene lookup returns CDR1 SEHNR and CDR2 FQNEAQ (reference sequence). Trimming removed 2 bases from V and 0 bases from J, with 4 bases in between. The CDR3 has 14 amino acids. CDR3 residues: CASSLFTTNEKLFF. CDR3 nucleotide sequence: TGTGCCAGCAGCTTATTCACAACTAATGAAAAACTGTTTTTT.

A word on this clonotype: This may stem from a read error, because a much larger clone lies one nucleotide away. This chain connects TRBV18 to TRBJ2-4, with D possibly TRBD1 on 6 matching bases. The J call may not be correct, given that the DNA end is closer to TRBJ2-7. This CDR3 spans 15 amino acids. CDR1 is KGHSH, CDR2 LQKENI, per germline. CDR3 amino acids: CASSPLRQACDEQYF. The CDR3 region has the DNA TGTGCCAGCTCACCACTACGACAGGCCTGCGACGAGCAGTACTTC.

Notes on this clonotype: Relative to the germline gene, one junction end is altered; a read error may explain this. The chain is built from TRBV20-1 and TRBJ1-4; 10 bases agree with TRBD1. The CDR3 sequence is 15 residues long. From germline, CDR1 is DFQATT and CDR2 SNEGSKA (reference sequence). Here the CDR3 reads CSAGDRGATNEKRFF. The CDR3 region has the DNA TGCAGTGCTGGGGACAGGGGTGCAACTAATGAAAAACGGTTTTTT.

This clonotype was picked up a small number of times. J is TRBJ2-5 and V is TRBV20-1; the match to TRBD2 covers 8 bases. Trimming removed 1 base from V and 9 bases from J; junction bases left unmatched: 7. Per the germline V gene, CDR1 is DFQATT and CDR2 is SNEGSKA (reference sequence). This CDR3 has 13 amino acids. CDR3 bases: TGCAGTGCTAGAGGAAATCGGCGGGAGGCCCAGTACTTC. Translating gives CSARGNRREAQYF.

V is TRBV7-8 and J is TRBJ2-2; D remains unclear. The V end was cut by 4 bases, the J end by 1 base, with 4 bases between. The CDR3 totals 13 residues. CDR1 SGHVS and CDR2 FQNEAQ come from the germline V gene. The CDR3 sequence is CASSSMNTGELFF. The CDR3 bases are TGTGCCAGCAGCTCGATGAACACCGGGGAGCTGTTTTTT.

The CDR3: CASSPTSGTGTDTQYF. The DNA for the CDR3 is TGTGCCAGCAGCCCGACTAGCGGAACGGGCACAGATACGCAGTATTTT. The V and J genes are TRBV7-3 and TRBJ2-3; 9 bases align to TRBD2. CDR1 and CDR2 from the germline V gene are SGHTA and FQGTGA. V was clipped by 5 bases and J by 1 base; unmatched bases: 7. This CDR3 spans 16 amino acids.

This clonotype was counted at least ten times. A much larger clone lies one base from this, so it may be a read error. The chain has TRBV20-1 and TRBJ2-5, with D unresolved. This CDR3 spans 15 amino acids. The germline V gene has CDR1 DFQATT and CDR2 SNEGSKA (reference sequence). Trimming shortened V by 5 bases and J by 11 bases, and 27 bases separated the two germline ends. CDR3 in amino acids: CSAVVPHLEYNEQYF. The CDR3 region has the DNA TGCAGTGCTGTAGTGCCCCACCTAGAGTACAATGAGCAGTACTTC.